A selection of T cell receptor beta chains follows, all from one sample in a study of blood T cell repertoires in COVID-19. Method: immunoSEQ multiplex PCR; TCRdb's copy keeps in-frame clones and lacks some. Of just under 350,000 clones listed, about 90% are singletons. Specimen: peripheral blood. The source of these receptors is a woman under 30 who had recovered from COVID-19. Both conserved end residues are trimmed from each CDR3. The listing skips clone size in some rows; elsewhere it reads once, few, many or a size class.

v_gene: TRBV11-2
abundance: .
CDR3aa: ASSLGLAGVQETQY

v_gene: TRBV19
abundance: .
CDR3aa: ASNDFTAGNYGYT

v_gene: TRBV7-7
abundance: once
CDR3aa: ASSLVAGVQETQY

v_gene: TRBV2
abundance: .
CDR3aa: ASSTPLTGQTNTEAF

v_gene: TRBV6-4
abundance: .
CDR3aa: ASSVVADGDNEQF

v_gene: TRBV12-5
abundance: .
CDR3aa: ASGPPGQGIDEQF

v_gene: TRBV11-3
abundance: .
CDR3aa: ASSFSGPQY

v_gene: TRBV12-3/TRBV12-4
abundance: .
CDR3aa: ASTNRVSQPQH

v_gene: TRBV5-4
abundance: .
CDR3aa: ASSGDIAEAF

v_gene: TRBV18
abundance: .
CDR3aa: ASSRSGYDQPQH

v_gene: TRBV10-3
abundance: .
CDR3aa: AISEGLRETQY

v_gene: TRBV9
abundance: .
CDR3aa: ASSVAAGDTQY

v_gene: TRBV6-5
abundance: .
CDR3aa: ASGNRPLFYGYT

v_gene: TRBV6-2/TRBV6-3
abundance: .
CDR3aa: ASSYRSGFRMT

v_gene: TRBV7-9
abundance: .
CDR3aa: ASSRTAEKLF

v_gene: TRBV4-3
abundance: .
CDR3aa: ASSQELGTPGNTIY

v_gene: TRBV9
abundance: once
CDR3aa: ASSVSDSFQGYT

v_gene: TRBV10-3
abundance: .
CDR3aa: AISSIAGDNEQF

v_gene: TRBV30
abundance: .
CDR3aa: AWPNVKRQTYNSPLH

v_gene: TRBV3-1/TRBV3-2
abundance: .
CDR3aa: ASSHATTRGNSPLH

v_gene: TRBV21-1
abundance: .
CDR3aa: ASSSPRRGTSGRLAKNIQY

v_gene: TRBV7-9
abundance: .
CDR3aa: ASSLGEGRYGNTIY

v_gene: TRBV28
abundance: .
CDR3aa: ASIGTSSYNEQF

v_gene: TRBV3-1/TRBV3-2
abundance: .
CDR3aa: ASSQAARWPYNEQF

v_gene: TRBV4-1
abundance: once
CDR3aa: ASSQVALANTDTQY

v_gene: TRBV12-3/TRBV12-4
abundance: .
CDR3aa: ASSQIPVYGYT

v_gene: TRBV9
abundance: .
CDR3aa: ASSPAGKMNTEAF

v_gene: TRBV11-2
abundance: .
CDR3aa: ASSVRGGLRQPQH

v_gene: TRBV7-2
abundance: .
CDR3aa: ASSIVTGAGANVLT

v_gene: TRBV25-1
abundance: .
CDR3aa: ASSESSRDTGELF

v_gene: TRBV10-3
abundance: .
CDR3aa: AISERMGQASTDTQY

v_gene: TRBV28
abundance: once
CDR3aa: ASSFRRKLAGFRYEQF

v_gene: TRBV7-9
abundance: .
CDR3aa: ASSSREGPRDYGYT

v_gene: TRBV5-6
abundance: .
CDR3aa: ASSGITGTVYNEQF

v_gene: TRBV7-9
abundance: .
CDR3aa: ASSLASGVTNTEAF

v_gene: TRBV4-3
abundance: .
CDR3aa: ASSQGMGQGAAEAF

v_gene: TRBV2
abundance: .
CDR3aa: ASSFGSGGYTQY

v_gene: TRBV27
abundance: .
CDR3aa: ASRSGGTYNSPLH

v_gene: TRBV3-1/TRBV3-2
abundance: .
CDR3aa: ASSQDRIYSSGANVLT

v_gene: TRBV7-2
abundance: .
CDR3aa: ASTPTGLRHGYT

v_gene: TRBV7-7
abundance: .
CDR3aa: ASSPGLAGAETQY

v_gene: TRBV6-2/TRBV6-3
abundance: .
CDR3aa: ASSYRLSGRALYNEQF

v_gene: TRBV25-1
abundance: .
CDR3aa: ASSRTSKYGELF

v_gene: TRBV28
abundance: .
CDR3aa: ASSETGGYNEQF

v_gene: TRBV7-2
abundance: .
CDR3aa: ASSLAAGWNEQF

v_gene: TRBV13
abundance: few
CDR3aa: ASSLWGGGYT

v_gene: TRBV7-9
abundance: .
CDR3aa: ASSGDRASAEAF

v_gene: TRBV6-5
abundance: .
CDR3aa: ASSYYKSNQPQH

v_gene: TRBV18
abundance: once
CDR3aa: ASSPPGNTGELF

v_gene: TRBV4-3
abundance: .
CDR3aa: ANPRVAITGNEQF

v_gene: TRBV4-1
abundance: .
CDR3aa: ASSQLAVTDTQY

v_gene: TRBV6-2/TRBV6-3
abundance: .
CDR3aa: ASSSTGANSPLH

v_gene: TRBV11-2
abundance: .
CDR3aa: ASSLVTGGNGELF

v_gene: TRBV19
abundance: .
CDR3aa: ASSLLQTGAYGYT

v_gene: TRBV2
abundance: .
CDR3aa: ASVAGRQTEAF

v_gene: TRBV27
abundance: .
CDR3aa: ASKADYSNQPQH

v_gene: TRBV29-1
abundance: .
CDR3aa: SVTTGSYQETQY